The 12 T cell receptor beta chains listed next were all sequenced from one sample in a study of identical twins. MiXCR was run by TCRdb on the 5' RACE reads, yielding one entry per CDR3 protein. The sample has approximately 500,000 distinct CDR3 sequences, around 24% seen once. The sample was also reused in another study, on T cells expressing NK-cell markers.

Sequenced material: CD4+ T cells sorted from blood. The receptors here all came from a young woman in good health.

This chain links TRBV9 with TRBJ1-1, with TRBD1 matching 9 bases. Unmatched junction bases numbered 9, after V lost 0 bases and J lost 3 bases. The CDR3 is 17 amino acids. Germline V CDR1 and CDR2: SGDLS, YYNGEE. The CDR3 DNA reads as TGTGCCAGCAGCGTAGACCCGGGACAGGGAGGGTACACTGAAGCTTTCTTT. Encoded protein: CASSVDPGQGGYTEAFF.

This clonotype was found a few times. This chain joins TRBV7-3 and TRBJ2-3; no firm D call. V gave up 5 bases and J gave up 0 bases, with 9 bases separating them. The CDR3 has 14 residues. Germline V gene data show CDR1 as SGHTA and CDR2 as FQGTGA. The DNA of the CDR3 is TGTGCCAGCAGCAAGGAGATAAGCACAGATACGCAGTATTTT. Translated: CASSKEISTDTQYF.

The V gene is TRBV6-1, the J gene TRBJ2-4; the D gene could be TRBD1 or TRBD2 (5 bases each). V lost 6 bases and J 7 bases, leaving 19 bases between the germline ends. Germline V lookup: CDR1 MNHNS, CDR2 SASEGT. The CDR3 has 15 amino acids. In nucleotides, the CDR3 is TGTGCCAGCAGCCGGGACGGGAAACCATACAACATTCAGTACTTC. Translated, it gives CASSRDGKPYNIQYF.

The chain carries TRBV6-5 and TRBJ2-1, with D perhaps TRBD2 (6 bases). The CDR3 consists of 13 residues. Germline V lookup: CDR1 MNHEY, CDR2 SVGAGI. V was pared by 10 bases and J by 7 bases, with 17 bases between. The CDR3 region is CATTLGLINEQFF. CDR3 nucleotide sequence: TGTGCCACCACTTTGGGACTGATAAATGAGCAGTTCTTC.

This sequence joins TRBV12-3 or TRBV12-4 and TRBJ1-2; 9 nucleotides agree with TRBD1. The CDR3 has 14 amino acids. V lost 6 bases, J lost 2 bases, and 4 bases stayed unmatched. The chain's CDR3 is CASRRDRVNYGYTF. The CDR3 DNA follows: TGTGCCAGCAGGCGGGACAGGGTAAACTATGGCTACACCTTC.

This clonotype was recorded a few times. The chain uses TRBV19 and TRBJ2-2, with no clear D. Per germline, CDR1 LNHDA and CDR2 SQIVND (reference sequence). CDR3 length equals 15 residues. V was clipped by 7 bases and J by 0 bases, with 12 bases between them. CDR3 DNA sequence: TGTGCCAGTACGACGGTGGCGGCGAACACCGGGGAGCTGTTTTTT. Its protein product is CASTTVAANTGELFF.

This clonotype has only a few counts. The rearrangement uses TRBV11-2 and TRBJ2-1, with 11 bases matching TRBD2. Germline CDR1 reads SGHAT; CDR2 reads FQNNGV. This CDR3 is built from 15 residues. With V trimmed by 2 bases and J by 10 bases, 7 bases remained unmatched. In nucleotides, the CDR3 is TGTGCCAGCAGCTTAAGCGTAGCGGGAGGGAACGAGCAGTTCTTC. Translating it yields CASSLSVAGGNEQFF. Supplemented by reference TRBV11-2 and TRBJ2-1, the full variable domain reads EAGVAQSPRYKIIEKRQSVAFWCNPISGHATLYWYQQILGQGPKLLIQFQNNGVVDDSQLPKDRFSAERLKGVDSTLKIQPAKLEDSAVYLCASSLSVAGGNEQFFGPGTRLTVL.

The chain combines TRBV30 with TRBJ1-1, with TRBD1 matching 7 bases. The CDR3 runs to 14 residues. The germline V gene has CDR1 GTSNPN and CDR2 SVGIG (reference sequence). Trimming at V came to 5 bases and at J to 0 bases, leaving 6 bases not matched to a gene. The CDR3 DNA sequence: TGTGCCTGGGGGGGGGGACAGTTGAACACTGAAGCTTTCTTT. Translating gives CAWGGGQLNTEAFF. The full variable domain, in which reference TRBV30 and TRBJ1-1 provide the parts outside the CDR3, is SQTIHQWPATLVQPVGSPLSLECTVEGTSNPNLYWYRQAAGRGLQLLFYSVGIGQISSEVPQNLSASRPQDRQFILSSKKLLLSDSGFYLCAWGGGQLNTEAFFGQGTRLTVV.

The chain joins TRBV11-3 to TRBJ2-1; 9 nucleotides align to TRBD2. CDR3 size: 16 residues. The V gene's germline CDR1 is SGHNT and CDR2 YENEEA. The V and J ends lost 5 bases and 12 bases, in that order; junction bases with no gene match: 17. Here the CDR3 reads CASSGRGGALSFVQFF. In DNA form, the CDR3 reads TGTGCCAGCAGCGGGCGCGGGGGGGCCTTGAGTTTCGTGCAGTTCTTC.

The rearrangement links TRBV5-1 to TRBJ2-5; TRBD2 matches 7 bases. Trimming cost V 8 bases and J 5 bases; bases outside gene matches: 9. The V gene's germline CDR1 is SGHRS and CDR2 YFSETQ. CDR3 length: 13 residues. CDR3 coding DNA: TGCGCCAGTTCACGGACTAGGCTCGAGACCCAGTACTTC. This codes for CASSRTRLETQYF.

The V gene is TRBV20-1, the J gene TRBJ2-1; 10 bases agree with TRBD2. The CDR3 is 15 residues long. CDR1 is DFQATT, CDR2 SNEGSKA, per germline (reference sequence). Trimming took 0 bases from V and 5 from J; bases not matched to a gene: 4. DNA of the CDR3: TGCAGTGCTAGAGAGGGTCTAGCGGGAGACAATGAGCAGTTCTTC. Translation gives CSAREGLAGDNEQFF.

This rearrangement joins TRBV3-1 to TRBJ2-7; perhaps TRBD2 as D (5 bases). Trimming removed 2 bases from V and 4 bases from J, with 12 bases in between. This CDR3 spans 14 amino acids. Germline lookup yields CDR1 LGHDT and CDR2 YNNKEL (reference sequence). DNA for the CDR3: TGTGCCAGCAGCCAACTCCTTACTAGTTACGAGCAGTACTTC. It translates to CASSQLLTSYEQYF.